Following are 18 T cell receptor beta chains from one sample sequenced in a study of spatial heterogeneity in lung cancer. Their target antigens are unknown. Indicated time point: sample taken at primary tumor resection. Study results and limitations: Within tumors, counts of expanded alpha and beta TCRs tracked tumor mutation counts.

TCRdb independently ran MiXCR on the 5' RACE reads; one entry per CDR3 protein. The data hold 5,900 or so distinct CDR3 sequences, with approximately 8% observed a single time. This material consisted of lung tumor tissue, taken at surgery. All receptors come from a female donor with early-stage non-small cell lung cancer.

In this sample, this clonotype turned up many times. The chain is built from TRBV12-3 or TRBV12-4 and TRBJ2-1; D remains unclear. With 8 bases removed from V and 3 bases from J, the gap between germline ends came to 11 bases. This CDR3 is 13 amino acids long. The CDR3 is CASQLNLYNEQFF. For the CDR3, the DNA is TGTGCCAGCCAACTTAACCTCTACAATGAGCAGTTCTTC.

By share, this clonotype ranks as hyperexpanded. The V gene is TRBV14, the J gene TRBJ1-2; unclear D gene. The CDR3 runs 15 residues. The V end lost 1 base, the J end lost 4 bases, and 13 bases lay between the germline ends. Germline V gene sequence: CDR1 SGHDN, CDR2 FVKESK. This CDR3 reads CASSQVTAALYGYTF. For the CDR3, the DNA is TGTGCCAGCAGCCAAGTTACGGCAGCACTCTATGGCTACACCTTC.

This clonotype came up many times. The CDR3 coding sequence is TGCAGTGCGCCGGGACAGGTGGGGGAGACCCAGTACTTC. Protein product: CSAPGQVGETQYF. The chain employs TRBV20-1 and TRBJ2-5; 8 bases align to TRBD1. The CDR3 extends over 13 amino acids. Germline lookup yields CDR1 DFQATT and CDR2 SNEGSKA (reference sequence). After removal of 6 bases from V and 5 bases from J, the junction contained 8 bases not matched to a gene.

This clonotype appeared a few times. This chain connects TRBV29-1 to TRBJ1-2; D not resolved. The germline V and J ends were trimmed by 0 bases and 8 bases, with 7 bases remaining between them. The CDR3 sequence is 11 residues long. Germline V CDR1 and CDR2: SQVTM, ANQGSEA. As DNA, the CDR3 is TGCAGCGTTGAAGATCGAGGAGGCTACACCTTC. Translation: CSVEDRGGYTF.

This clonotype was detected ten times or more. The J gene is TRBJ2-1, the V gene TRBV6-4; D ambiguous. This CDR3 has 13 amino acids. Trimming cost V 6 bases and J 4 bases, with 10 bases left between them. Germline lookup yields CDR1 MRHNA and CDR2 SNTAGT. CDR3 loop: CASSLGPYNEQFF. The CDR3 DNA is TGTGCCAGCAGCCTGGGTCCTTACAATGAGCAGTTCTTC.

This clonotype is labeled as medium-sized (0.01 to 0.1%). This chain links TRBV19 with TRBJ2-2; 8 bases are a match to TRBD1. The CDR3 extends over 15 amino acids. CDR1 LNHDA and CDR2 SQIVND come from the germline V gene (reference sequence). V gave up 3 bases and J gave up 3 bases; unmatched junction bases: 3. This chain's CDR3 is CASSIGTGYTGELFF. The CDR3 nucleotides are TGTGCCAGTAGTATTGGGACAGGTTACACCGGGGAGCTGTTTTTT. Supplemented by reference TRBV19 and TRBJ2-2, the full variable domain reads DGGITQSPKYLFRKEGQNVTLSCEQNLNHDAMYWYRQDPGQGLRLIYYSQIVNDFQKGDIAEGYSVSREKKESFPLTVTSAQKNPTAFYLCASSIGTGYTGELFFGEGSRLTVL.

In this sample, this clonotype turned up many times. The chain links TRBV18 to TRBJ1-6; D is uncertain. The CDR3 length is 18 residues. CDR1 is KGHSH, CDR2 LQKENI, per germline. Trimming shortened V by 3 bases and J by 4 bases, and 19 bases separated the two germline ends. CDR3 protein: CASSPFGVRGNYNSPLHF. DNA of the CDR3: TGTGCCAGCTCACCTTTTGGCGTTCGCGGAAATTATAATTCACCCCTCCACTTT.

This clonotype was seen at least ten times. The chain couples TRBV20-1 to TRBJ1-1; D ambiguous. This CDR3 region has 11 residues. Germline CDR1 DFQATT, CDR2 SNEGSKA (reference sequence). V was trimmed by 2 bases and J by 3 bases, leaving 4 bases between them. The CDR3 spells CSARQDTEAFF. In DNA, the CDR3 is TGCAGTGCTAGACAGGACACTGAAGCTTTCTTT.

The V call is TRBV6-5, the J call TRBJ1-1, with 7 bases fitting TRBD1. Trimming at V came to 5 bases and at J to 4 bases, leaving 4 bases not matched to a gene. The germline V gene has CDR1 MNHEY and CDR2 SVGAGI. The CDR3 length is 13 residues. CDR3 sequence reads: CASSLTGFTEAFF. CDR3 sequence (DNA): TGTGCCAGCAGTCTGACAGGGTTCACTGAAGCTTTCTTT.

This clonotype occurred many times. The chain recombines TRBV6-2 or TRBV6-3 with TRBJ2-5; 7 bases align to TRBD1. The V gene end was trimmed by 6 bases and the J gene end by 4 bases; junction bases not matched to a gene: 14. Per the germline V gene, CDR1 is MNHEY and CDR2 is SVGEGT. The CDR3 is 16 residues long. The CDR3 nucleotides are TGTGCCAGCAGACGTCCCCAGGGGGATAAGAGAGAGACCCAGTACTTC. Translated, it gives CASRRPQGDKRETQYF.

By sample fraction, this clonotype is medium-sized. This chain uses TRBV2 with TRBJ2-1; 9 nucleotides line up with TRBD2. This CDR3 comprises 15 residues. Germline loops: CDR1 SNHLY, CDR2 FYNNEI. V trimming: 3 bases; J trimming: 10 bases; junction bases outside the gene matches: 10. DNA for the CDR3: TGTGCCAGCAGTGAGAGGCTAGCGGGGATGGAGGAGCAGTTCTTC. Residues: CASSERLAGMEEQFF. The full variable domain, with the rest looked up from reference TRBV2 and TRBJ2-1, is EPEVTQTPSHQVTQMGQEVILRCVPISNHLYFYWYRQILGQKVEFLVSFYNNEISEKSEIFDDQFSVERPDGSNFTLKIRSTKLEDSAMYFCASSERLAGMEEQFFGPGTRLTVL.

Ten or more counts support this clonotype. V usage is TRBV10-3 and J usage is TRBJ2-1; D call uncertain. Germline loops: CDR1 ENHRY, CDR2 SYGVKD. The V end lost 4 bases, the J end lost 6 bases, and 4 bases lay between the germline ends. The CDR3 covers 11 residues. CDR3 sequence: CAISAGNEQFF. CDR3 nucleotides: TGTGCCATCAGTGCAGGCAATGAGCAGTTCTTC.

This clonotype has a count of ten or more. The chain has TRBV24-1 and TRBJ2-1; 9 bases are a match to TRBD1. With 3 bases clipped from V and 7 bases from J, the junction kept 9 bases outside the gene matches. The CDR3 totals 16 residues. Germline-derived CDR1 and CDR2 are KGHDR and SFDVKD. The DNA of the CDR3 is TGTGCCACCAGTGATCCCCAGGGACAGGGCCGAAATGAGCAGTTCTTC. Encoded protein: CATSDPQGQGRNEQFF.

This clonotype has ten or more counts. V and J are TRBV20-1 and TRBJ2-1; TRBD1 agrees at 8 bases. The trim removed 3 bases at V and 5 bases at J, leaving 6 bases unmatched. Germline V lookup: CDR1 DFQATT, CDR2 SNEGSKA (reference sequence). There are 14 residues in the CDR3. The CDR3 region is CSASRDRSNNEQFF. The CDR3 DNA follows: TGCAGTGCTAGCCGGGACAGGAGCAACAATGAGCAGTTCTTC.

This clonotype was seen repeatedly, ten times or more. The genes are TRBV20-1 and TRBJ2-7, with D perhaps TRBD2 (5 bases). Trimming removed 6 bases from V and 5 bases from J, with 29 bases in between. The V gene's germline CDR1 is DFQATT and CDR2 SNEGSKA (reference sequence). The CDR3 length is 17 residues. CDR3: CSAASGSGIGSRNEQYF. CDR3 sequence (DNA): TGCAGTGCCGCATCAGGATCCGGAATTGGGAGTCGAAACGAGCAGTACTTC.

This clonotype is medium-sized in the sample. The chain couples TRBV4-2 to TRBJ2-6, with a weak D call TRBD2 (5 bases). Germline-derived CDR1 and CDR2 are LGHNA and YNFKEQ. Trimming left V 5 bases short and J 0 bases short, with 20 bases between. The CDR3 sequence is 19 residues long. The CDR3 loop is CASSSRVGTFSSGANVLTF. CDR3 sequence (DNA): TGTGCCAGCAGCTCGCGGGTGGGCACCTTCTCCTCTGGGGCCAACGTCCTGACTTTC.

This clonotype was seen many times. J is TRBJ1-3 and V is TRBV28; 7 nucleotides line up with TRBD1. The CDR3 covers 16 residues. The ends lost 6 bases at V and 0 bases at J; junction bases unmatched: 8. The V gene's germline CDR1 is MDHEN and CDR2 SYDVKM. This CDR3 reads CASSRSGQISGNTIYF. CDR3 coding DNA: TGTGCCAGCAGCCGTTCGGGACAGATCTCTGGAAACACCATATATTTT.

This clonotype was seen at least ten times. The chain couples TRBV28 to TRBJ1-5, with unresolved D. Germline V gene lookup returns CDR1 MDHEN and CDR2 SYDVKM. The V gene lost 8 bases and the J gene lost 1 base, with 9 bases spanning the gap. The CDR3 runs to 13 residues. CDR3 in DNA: TGTGCCAGCTCGCGGCTGAGCAATCAGCCCCAGCATTTT. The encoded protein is CASSRLSNQPQHF.